The entry below gives a single TCR beta chain sequence along with its context. The sample originates from a study of CD8+ T cells in alopecia areata. Lesional scalp punch biopsies and peripheral blood were collected from alopecia areata patients. Extracted RNA was reverse transcribed, and the resulting cDNA served as sequencing template. The protocol was immunoSEQ multiplex PCR, while the TCRdb copy is restricted to in-frame clones and leaves out a portion. In the table there are over 25,000 clones, about three quarters of which are singletons. The clonotype was recovered from a human donor with alopecia areata. Sample: NKG2D-low CD8+ T cells sorted from blood.

CDR3 in amino acids: CASSLSSYGYTF. CDR3 sequence (DNA): TGCGCCAGCAGCTTGTCATCCTATGGCTACACCTTC. The V gene is TRBV5-1, the J gene TRBJ1-2, with D uncertain. The CDR3 runs to 12 residues. V lost 1 base and J 4 bases, leaving 5 bases between the germline ends. In germline, CDR1 is SGHRS, CDR2 YFSETQ.